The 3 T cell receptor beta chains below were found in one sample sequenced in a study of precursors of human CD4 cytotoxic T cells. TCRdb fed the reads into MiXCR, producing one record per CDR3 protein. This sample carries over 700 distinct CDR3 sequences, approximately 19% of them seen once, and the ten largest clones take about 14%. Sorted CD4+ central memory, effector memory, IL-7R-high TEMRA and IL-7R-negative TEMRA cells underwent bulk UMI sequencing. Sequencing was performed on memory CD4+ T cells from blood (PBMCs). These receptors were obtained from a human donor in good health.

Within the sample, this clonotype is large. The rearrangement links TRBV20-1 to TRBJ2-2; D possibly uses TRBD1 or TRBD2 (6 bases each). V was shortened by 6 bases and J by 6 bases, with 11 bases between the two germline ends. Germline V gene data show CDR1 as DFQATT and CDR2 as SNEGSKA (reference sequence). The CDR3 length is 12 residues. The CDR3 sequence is CSAGRGAGELFF. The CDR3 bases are TGCAGTGCGGGAAGGGGGGCCGGGGAGCTGTTTTTT.

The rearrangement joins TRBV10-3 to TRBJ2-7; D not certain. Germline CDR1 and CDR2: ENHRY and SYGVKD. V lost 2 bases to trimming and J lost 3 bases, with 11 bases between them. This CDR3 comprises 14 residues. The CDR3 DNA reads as TGTGCCATCAGTGAGGCCAGGTCCAGCTACGAGCAGTACTTC. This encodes CAISEARSSYEQYF.

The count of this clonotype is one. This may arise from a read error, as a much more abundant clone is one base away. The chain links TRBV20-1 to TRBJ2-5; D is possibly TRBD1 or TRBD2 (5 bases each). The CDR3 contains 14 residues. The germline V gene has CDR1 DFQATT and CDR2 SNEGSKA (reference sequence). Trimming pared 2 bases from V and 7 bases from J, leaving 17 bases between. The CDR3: CSARSGALRRTQYF. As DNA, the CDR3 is TGCAGTGCTAGATCCGGGGCTTTAAGGAGGACCCAGTACTTC.